Each of the 4 T cell receptor beta chains below was sequenced from the same sample in a study of shared clonotypes between healthy human individuals. Measured with immunoSEQ multiplex PCR; TCRdb has only the in-frame clones, and not every one. In the table there are over a million clones, around 95% of which are singletons. Sequencing used naive CD4+ T cells sorted from blood. Subset described: CD45RA+ positively selected. The receptors derive from a man between 25 and 39 years old in good health.

The genes are TRBV10-1 and TRBJ2-1, with TRBD1 matching 9 bases. After removal of 3 bases from V and 3 bases from J, the junction contained 6 bases not matched to a gene. The CDR3 runs 16 residues. CDR1 and CDR2 (germline): WNHNN, SYGVQD (reference sequence). Written as DNA, the CDR3 is TGCGCCAGCAGTGACGAACAGGGGGCGCGCTACAATGAGCAGTTCTTC. Translating it yields CASSDEQGARYNEQFF.

Concerning this clone: This sample also contains other DNA sequences that code for the same CDR3. The chain is built from TRBV27 and TRBJ2-7; D is undetermined. Trimming cost V 3 bases and J 2 bases, with 8 bases left between them. This CDR3 has 13 amino acids. CDR1 is MNHEY, CDR2 SMNVEV, per germline (reference sequence). CDR3 loop: CASSFRPAYEQYF. CDR3 nucleotides: TGTGCCAGCAGTTTTCGGCCCGCCTACGAGCAGTACTTC.

The chain links TRBV29-1 to TRBJ1-1; tentative D call: TRBD1 (5 bases). Germline V lookup: CDR1 SQVTM, CDR2 ANQGSEA. Trimming left V 7 bases short and J 3 bases short, with 12 bases between. This CDR3 has 12 amino acids. CDR3 residues: CSAGGIHTEAFF. The CDR3 coding sequence is TGCAGCGCCGGGGGAATTCACACTGAAGCTTTCTTT.

The chain is built from TRBV7-2 and TRBJ2-7; D is perhaps TRBD2 (6 bases). This CDR3 spans 14 amino acids. With 4 bases removed from V and 7 bases from J, the gap between germline ends came to 17 bases. The V gene's germline CDR1 is SGHTA and CDR2 FQGNSA. The CDR3 DNA follows: TGTGCCAGCAGCTCCGCGGCGGGGTCGGGGGAGCAGTACTTC. Its protein is CASSSAAGSGEQYF.